These 20 T cell receptor beta chains originate from one sample sequenced in a study of blood T cell repertoires in COVID-19 (dated by TCRdb to about 2020). To prepare the library, the immunoSEQ multiplex PCR assay was applied. Entries here come from immuneACCESS through TCRdb and include only in-frame sequences with V and J called. Some clones fail to appear in such tables; in the studies checked, an unresolved V gene covers under half of the shortfall, and the cause of the remainder is unknown. The sample table lists 150,000 to 180,000 clones, 80% to 90% of them with a count of one. The ten most abundant clones make up under 9.5% of the sample. The sequenced material came from PBMCs or T cells enriched from blood (not recorded which). The receptors stem from a man over 45 who had recovered from COVID-19.

The chain joins TRBV5-6 to TRBJ1-2, with 10 bases matching TRBD1. The germline V gene has CDR1 SGHDT and CDR2 YYEEEE. Trimming at V came to 0 bases and at J to 13 bases, leaving 6 bases not matched to a gene. This CDR3 spans 13 amino acids. CDR3 bases: TGTGCCAGCAGCTTGGGGGGACAGGGGTTCCTCACCTTC. Translation: CASSLGGQGFLTF.

The chain recombines TRBV5-5 with TRBJ1-2; D may be TRBD1 (6 bases). V was trimmed by 4 bases and J by 5 bases, leaving 12 bases between them. The CDR3 length is 13 residues. Germline-derived CDR1 and CDR2 are SGHKS and YYEKEE (reference sequence). CDR3 protein: CASSQGGGYGYTF. The CDR3 coding sequence is TGTGCCAGCAGCCAGGGAGGGGGGTATGGCTACACCTTC.

The rearrangement links TRBV5-1 to TRBJ2-1; D unresolved. Germline CDR1 and CDR2: SGHRS and YFSETQ. Deletions cut 2 bases from V and 9 bases from J, with 9 bases between. The CDR3 totals 12 residues. For the CDR3, the DNA is TGCGCCAGCAGCTTCTCCAGGCGTGAGCAGTTCTTC. Protein sequence: CASSFSRREQFF.

This clone has a single count. The chain employs TRBV4-1 and TRBJ1-5, with D hard to call. Germline lookup yields CDR1 MGHRA and CDR2 YSYEKL. The CDR3 is 13 amino acids. Trimming stripped 3 bases from V and 4 bases from J, with 7 bases between. CDR3 residues: CASSHPGNQPQHF. CDR3 nucleotides: TGCGCCAGCAGCCATCCAGGAAATCAGCCCCAGCATTTT.

This rearrangement joins TRBV7-9 to TRBJ1-5; possible D gene TRBD1, 6 bases. CDR3 size: 15 residues. Germline values: CDR1 SEHNR, CDR2 FQNEAQ (reference sequence). V lost 5 bases and J lost 4, with 15 bases in between. The CDR3 is CASSPRGGGNQPQHF. The CDR3 bases are TGTGCCAGCAGCCCCCGGGGAGGGGGTAATCAGCCCCAGCATTTT. Supplemented by reference TRBV7-9 and TRBJ1-5, the full variable domain reads DTGVSQNPRHKITKRGQNVTFRCDPISEHNRLYWYRQTLGQGPEFLTYFQNEAQLEKSRLLSDRFSAERPKGSFSTLEIQRTEQGDSAMYLCASSPRGGGNQPQHFGDGTRLSIL.

The V and J genes are TRBV6-5 and TRBJ2-3; D unclear. Between the trimmed V and J ends, which lost 0 bases and 5 bases, there was a span of 12 bases. The CDR3 covers 15 residues. Germline values: CDR1 MNHEY, CDR2 SVGAGI. CDR3 amino acids: CASSYSAPGGDTQYF. The DNA for the CDR3 is TGTGCCAGCAGTTACTCCGCCCCGGGTGGAGATACGCAGTATTTT.

The chain couples TRBV7-2 to TRBJ2-2; 12 positions agree with TRBD2. This CDR3 contains 15 residues. In germline, CDR1 is SGHTA, CDR2 FQGNSA. V shed 5 bases, J shed 4 bases, and the junction held 2 bases outside the gene matches. The CDR3 DNA is TGTGCCAGCAGCCTGGGACTAGCGGGCACCGGGGAGCTGTTTTTT. As protein: CASSLGLAGTGELFF.

In its sample, this clone was seen once. V is TRBV7-5 and J is TRBJ1-5; the table's D call, TRBD1, was not checked against the DNA. TRBV7-5 represents a pseudogene. This CDR3 is 18 amino acids long. This CDR3 is CARSLDLRGTGKNQPQHF. CDR3 coding DNA: TGTGCCAGAAGCTTAGACCTTCGTGGGACAGGGAAGAATCAGCCCCAGCATTTT.

The J gene is TRBJ1-5, the V gene TRBV28; D call uncertain. Germline-derived CDR1 and CDR2 are MDHEN and SYDVKM. Trimming left V 7 bases short and J 4 bases short, with 8 bases between. The length of the CDR3 is 12 residues. The DNA for the CDR3 is TGTGCCAGCATGAGGCAGAATCAGCCCCAGCATTTT. Translation: CASMRQNQPQHF.

The genes are TRBV7-8 and TRBJ2-2; D ambiguous. This CDR3 contains 16 residues. Germline CDR1 reads SGHVS; CDR2 reads FQNEAQ. The V and J ends lost 1 base and 0 bases respectively, with 9 bases between them. The CDR3: CASSLDSATNTGELFF. The CDR3 DNA is TGTGCCAGCAGCTTAGATTCAGCGACGAACACCGGGGAGCTGTTTTTT.

The chain recombines TRBV11-2 with TRBJ1-3, with TRBD1 matching over 7 bases. Germline V gives CDR1 SGHAT, CDR2 FQNNGV. Losses at the gene ends were 1 base for V and 0 bases for J; bases not matched to a gene: 3. This CDR3 is 16 amino acids long. The CDR3 DNA sequence: TGTGCCAGCAGCTTAGCTCGACAGGGCTCTGGAAACACCATATATTTT. It codes for CASSLARQGSGNTIYF.

The rearrangement joins TRBV3-1 (or the pseudogene TRBV3-2) to TRBJ1-4, with TRBD1 as a possible D gene (5 bases). The germline CDR1 and CDR2 sequences are LGHDT and YNNKEL (reference sequence). The CDR3 contains 19 residues. V was trimmed by 1 base and J by 7 bases, leaving 25 bases between them. For the CDR3, the DNA is TGTGCCAGCAGCCAAGGGGTCGAGGACACCGAACAAGGTGGTGAAAAACTGTTTTTT. It is translated as CASSQGVEDTEQGGEKLFF.

The chain combines TRBV11-3 with TRBJ1-1; D call uncertain. V was trimmed by 4 bases and J by 6 bases, leaving 6 bases between them. The CDR3 consists of 11 residues. From germline, CDR1 is SGHNT and CDR2 YENEEA. The DNA of the CDR3 is TGTGCCAGCAGCTATGGAGCTGAAGCTTTCTTT. Its protein product is CASSYGAEAFF. Variable domain in full (rest from reference TRBV11-3 and TRBJ1-1): EAGVVQSPRYKIIEKKQPVAFWCNPISGHNTLYWYLQNLGQGPELLIRYENEEAVDDSQLPKDRFSAERLKGVDSTLKIQPAELGDSAVYLCASSYGAEAFFGQGTRLTVV.

The CDR3 protein is CASSLTGNRGDTQYF. The CDR3 nucleotides read TGTGCCAGCAGCTTAACGGGGAATCGTGGCGATACGCAGTATTTT. The chain uses TRBV7-7 and TRBJ2-3; TRBD2 might be the D (5 bases). This CDR3 spans 15 amino acids. Germline V lookup: CDR1 SSHAT, CDR2 FNYEAQ (reference sequence). V shed 2 bases and J shed 6 bases, with 15 bases lying between them. The full variable domain, in which reference TRBV7-7 and TRBJ2-3 provide the parts outside the CDR3, is GAGVSQSPRYKVTKRGQDVTLRCDPISSHATLYWYQQALGQGPEFLTYFNYEAQPDKSGLPSDRFSAERPEGSISTLTIQRTEQRDSAMYRCASSLTGNRGDTQYFGPGTRLTVL.

The chain recombines TRBV3-1 (or the pseudogene TRBV3-2) with TRBJ2-7; D remains ambiguous. The CDR3 is 15 residues long. Trimming took 0 bases from V and 0 from J, leaving 9 bases between them. CDR1 LGHDT and CDR2 YNNKEL come from the germline V gene (reference sequence). The CDR3 spells CASSQEISFSYEQYF. CDR3 coding DNA: TGTGCCAGCAGCCAAGAAATCAGTTTCTCCTACGAGCAGTACTTC.

The table lists this clone with a count of one. V is TRBV19 and J is TRBJ2-2; a possible D gene is TRBD1 (6 bases). The CDR3 contains 16 residues. CDR1 and CDR2 (germline): LNHDA, SQIVND (reference sequence). The V end lost 6 bases, the J end lost 1 base, and 15 bases lay between the germline ends. CDR3 amino acids: CASRTLVTGNTGELFF. DNA of the CDR3: TGTGCCAGTAGAACCCTCGTGACAGGGAACACCGGGGAGCTGTTTTTT. Full variable domain (remainder filled in from reference TRBV19 and TRBJ2-2): DGGITQSPKYLFRKEGQNVTLSCEQNLNHDAMYWYRQDPGQGLRLIYYSQIVNDFQKGDIAEGYSVSREKKESFPLTVTSAQKNPTAFYLCASRTLVTGNTGELFFGEGSRLTVL.

This clone was seen a single time. The gene calls are TRBV18 and TRBJ2-7, with TRBD2 matching 7 bases. V lost 2 bases and J lost 7; bases outside the gene matches: 8. CDR1 and CDR2 (germline): KGHSH, LQKENI. The CDR3 is 14 residues long. CDR3 bases: TGTGCCAGCTCACCAGGGAGGGGACTACGAGAGCAGTACTTC. This gives the protein CASSPGRGLREQYF. The full variable domain, its missing parts supplied by reference TRBV18 and TRBJ2-7, is NAGVMQNPRHLVRRRGQEARLRCSPMKGHSHVYWYRQLPEEGLKFMVYLQKENIIDESGMPKERFSAEFPKEGPSILRIQQVVRGDSAAYFCASSPGRGLREQYFGPGTRLTVT.

The chain has TRBV2 and TRBJ1-3; 7 bases are shared with TRBD1. CDR1 is SNHLY, CDR2 FYNNEI, per germline. Germline trimming cut 7 bases from V and 0 bases from J; bases unmatched to any gene: 3. The CDR3 length is 14 residues. The CDR3 loop reads CASTTGVSGNTIYF. The CDR3 DNA reads TGTGCCAGCACTACAGGGGTCTCTGGAAACACCATATATTTT.

As regards this clone: The identical CDR3 is also encoded by other nucleotide sequences in the sample. V is TRBV7-6 and J is TRBJ2-1; 9 bases are shared with TRBD2. Germline values: CDR1 SGHVS, CDR2 FNYEAQ. This CDR3 has 16 amino acids. V gave up 1 base and J gave up 2 bases; unmatched junction bases: 3. The CDR3 sequence is CASSLVSSGTYNEQFF. The CDR3 bases are TGTGCCAGCAGCTTAGTCTCTAGCGGGACCTACAATGAGCAGTTCTTC. The full variable domain, rest sourced from reference TRBV7-6 and TRBJ2-1, is GAGVSQSPRYKVTKRGQDVALRCDPISGHVSLYWYRQALGQGPEFLTYFNYEAQQDKSGLPNDRFSAERPEGSISTLTIQRTEQRDSAMYRCASSLVSSGTYNEQFFGPGTRLTVL.

This clone has only a few counts. This chain uses TRBV7-6 with TRBJ1-6; TRBD1 aligns across 9 bases. This CDR3 is 15 amino acids long. J lost 5 bases, V lost 5 bases, and 4 bases had no gene match. Germline V lookup: CDR1 SGHVS, CDR2 FNYEAQ. The chain's CDR3 is CASSPGQGNNSPLHF. The CDR3 coding sequence is TGTGCCAGCAGCCCCGGACAGGGGAATAATTCACCCCTCCACTTT.